The entry below describes one T cell receptor beta chain. Its recognized antigen is unknown. No much larger clone exists at a distance of one base, and base qualities are not known. The data were obtained in a study of cytomegalovirus exposure and HLA in healthy donors (TCRdb year 2017). Regarding the study in general: An earlier analysis of fewer than 750 of the donors reported approximately 300 Gb of sequence data and some 110 million unique TCR beta sequences obtained from about 170 million T cells. An early release that covered approximately 600 HLA-typed donors contained approximately 320 gigabases of sequencing data and 80 million or so unique TCR sequences. Of the 398 genotyped donors, approximately 80% were placed in the genetic ancestry cluster associated with self-reported Caucasian donors. The study aimed to test whether signatures of past pathogen exposure could be identified by cataloging public T cell receptors. Using immunosequencing, the study profiled T cell repertoires from 550 to 750 subjects and related those repertoires to cytomegalovirus serostatus. Besides the first cohort of some 670 subjects, a separate validation cohort made up of about 120 different subjects was used. To predict cytomegalovirus infection status, the study combined high-throughput TCR immunosequencing, statistical association of individual TCRs with disease status, and machine learning. A later analysis re-examined previously published TCR beta repertoires from around 670 donors and added high-resolution HLA genotyping to investigate patterns of TCR occurrence. In the later analysis, no new phenotypic data were used to find candidate immune exposures; instead, reliance was placed on TCR beta sequences and their occurrence across donors. An earlier analysis of some 600 of the donors applied high-throughput TCR beta sequencing to assess whether each TCR beta V gene segment acted as functional or pseudogenic. Alongside the repertoire data, information on donor age, sex, ethnicity and CMV serostatus was compiled. In a later genetic analysis, genome-wide SNP genotypes for about three fifths of the roughly 670 donors were used, and that subset was treated as a discovery cohort. Every discovery cohort repertoire had been produced on one sequencing platform. Class I and class II HLA loci were covered by the typing at four-digit resolution. Typing coverage differed by locus: A, B, C, DRB1 and DQB1 were typed in about 629-640 donors, DQA1 in 500 to 550, DPA1 in approximately 600, and DPB1 in about 450. About 5 DR-DQ haplotypes were handled as single units for association and clustering, since linkage in the cohort was strong. On average, roughly 240,000 unique TCR beta nucleotide sequences were sequenced per donor among 398 genotyped donors of the cohort, with 15% to 20% of those sequences being non-productive.

Summary of the overall study and its limitations: The classifier was reported to diagnose cytomegalovirus status with high specificity and sensitivity in both the original cohort and the validation cohort. When HLA alleles, especially DR and DQ, strongly co-occurred, attributing TCR associations to individual alleles was difficult. In vitro tests confirmed that a few of the cytomegalovirus-associated TCR beta chains recognize cytomegalovirus antigens. The only immune exposure information available for the cohort was CMV serostatus. A later analysis reported that several top co-occurrence clusters appeared linked to parvovirus B19, influenza, CMV and Epstein-Barr virus. A later analysis found that TCR association rates varied across HLA loci, with DRB1 alleles showing the most associated TCRs and HLA-C alleles the fewest. A further reported finding was that TCR beta sequences accurately predicted the HLA-A and HLA-B alleles for most subjects in the first cohort. The earlier analysis of almost 600 of the donors excluded some 15 rarely observed V segments, including chromosome 9 orphons, because counts were too low. A later genetic analysis associated a missense DCLRE1C variant with V-gene and J-gene trimming of TCR beta chains, and an independent cohort replicated the association. Linkage disequilibrium might explain the correlated functional status among segregating V segments, but an unknown experimental factor could not be ruled out. A total of about 180 TCR beta chains were listed by the study as associated with cytomegalovirus. Specific HLA alleles were associated with roughly 17,000 TCR beta sequences at a false discovery rate of 0.05 in a later analysis. An earlier analysis of several hundred of the donors showed that most TCR beta V segments appeared in productive rearrangements either about 87% or about 30% of the time, which broadly matched IMGT annotations. It was suggested by the authors that the approach could potentially be generalized to other disease states and immunological phenotypes. Sequencing depth was assumed to be roughly uniform across donors in the presence/absence analyses, though that assumption may not hold. The sequencing pipeline was judged likely to have produced a cluster of highly shared sequence variants as a technical artifact. A later analysis found that HLA-associated TCR beta chains were more clonally expanded and had lower generation probabilities than equally common non-associated chains. HLA typing was unavailable for some donors at each locus, so association tests used only the typed subset. Across donors, most TCR sequences were observed very rarely, whereas some public TCRs were present in many individuals. Compared with the roughly 670-donor mean, donors in an Asian-associated ancestry cluster had fewer N-insertions in productive TCRs, according to a later genetic analysis. In this cohort, only TCR beta chains were sequenced, and detectable features were limited by the absence of alpha or paired-chain data. According to a later analysis, most CMV-associated TCR beta chains appeared to be HLA-restricted, and the HLA associations seemed to be driven largely by CMV exposure.

The library relied on the immunoSEQ multiplex PCR assay. For the multiplex PCR, a mixture combining 60 forward primers for TCR Vbeta segments and 13 reverse primers for TCR Jbeta segments was used. Amplification of the CDR3 region of rearranged TCR beta genes was performed with a multiplex PCR assay on genomic DNA. Amplified TCR beta libraries were sequenced as 87-base-pair reads on the Illumina HiSeq System. Concerning the study's data processing: A later analysis counted about 80 million unique TCR beta chains across the 600 to 850 repertoires, and roughly 10 million of these chains were shared by at least two donors. Raw reads were error-corrected and collapsed into unique sequences with a nearest-neighbor algorithm that merged closely related sequences to remove PCR and sequencing errors. V, D and J gene segments were assigned by aligning CDR3 sequences to IMGT reference sequences. For a sequence to be retained, at least a six-nucleotide match to both a V gene segment and a J gene segment was required. A rearrangement counted as productive if the CDR3 had no stop codons and remained in frame with V and J, and every other rearrangement counted as non-productive. CDR3 was defined according to IMGT convention as the region running from the second conserved V-encoded cysteine to the conserved J-encoded phenylalanine. The earlier analysis of a few hundred of the donors excluded sequences that lacked an unambiguous match to a single V gene segment. In an earlier analysis of about 590 of the donors, a V segment was called functional when productive rearrangements were above 56.7%, and segregating when the standard deviation between donors exceeded 5%. A statistical classification framework was built for diagnosing cytomegalovirus status from the catalog of TCR beta chain sequences. V and J gene assignment, in a later analysis, came from comparing TCR nucleotide sequences with IMGT/GENE-DB human TR gene sequences. A later analysis assigned CDR3 sequences and most-parsimonious VDJ recombination scenarios with the TCRdist pipeline. In a later analysis, every TCR beta chain was defined by the combination of its CDR3 amino acid sequence and its V-gene family, and reads without a unique V-gene family were dropped. As a way to deal with suspected cross-contamination and a sequencing artifact, a later analysis dropped nearly 600 nucleotide sequences that were highly shared and had low generation probability. In a later analysis, a clonal expansion index for each public chain was calculated from normalized within-repertoire ranks of inferred template counts. In a later analysis, generation probabilities were computed using a VDJ recombination model fitted to out-of-frame rearrangements, and the results were checked against IGoR. In a later analysis, hypergeometric tests were used to score TCR-TCR, TCR-HLA and TCR-CMV co-occurrence, with a repertoire-size bias correction applied to TCR pairs. To estimate false discovery rates, a later analysis permuted the HLA or CMV assignments 20 times. In a later analysis, co-occurring TCRs were grouped using DBSCAN, with TCRdist sequence similarity added in when clustering inside HLA-allele-positive subsets. For co-occurrence clustering, repertoires with fewer than 30,000 or more than 120,000 public chains were excluded, along with several repertoires with anomalous nucleotide sharing. The clones in this table, taken by TCRdb from immuneACCESS, are in-frame only. Not every clone is retained; where verified, under half of the shortfall comes from an unresolved V gene, and the cause of the rest is unknown. The V and J calls and clone size were taken over from that table, and D and trimming were inferred from the DNA. Counted in this sample were approximately 110,000 clones; just under 75% of them appeared once. The top ten clonotypes cover 4% to 5.5% of the sample.

The cohort comprised hundreds of healthy bone marrow donors. All cohort members were sampled while nominally healthy, although unrecorded immune exposures were likely present. The donor tested CMV seropositive, placing the donor among the 250 to 350 seropositive members of the cohort. A peripheral blood sample was provided by each donor, and peripheral blood mononuclear cells were used for TCR beta sequencing. Genomic DNA extraction from the blood cell samples was performed with the Qiagen DNeasy Blood Extraction Kit. Sequenced input: PBMCs. The sequence derives from a man in his 60s in good health and CMV-seropositive.

The DNA reads as follows: TGTGCCAGCAGCTTCGGAGGGACAGGCTCCGAGCAGTACTTC. It translates to CASSFGGTGSEQYF. This receptor chain uses TRBV7-2 and TRBJ2-7; 8 bases in the middle match TRBD1. The CDR3 numbers 14 residues from cysteine through phenylalanine. The sequence is cut down to CDR3 DNA, 42 bases in frame from base 1. Reading the germline V gene gives CDR1 SGHTA and CDR2 FQGNSA. At the junction V is shortened by 3 bases and J by 6 bases; bases outside the gene matches: 7.